The 6 T cell receptor beta chains presented below share a single source sample, sequenced in a study of T cell responses to AZD1222 COVID-19 vaccine (TCRdb year 2021). The library was made by the immunoSEQ multiplex PCR assay. TCRdb took over this immuneACCESS table, retaining in-frame rearrangements with V and J assigned. Such tables are incomplete; in checked studies, under half of the missing clones stem from an unresolved V gene, and the remainder is unexplained. For this sample there are around 99,000 clones; more than 70% appear just once. Of the sample, approximately 7% falls within the top ten clones. The time point label on this specimen signifies: baseline before first vaccination. This specimen consisted of peripheral blood, obtained on day 0 of AZD1222 vaccination. Receptors originate from an adult in good health.

The rearrangement uses TRBV30 and TRBJ1-5; D call uncertain. The CDR3 totals 13 residues. V lost 3 bases, J lost 1 base, and 7 bases lay in between. CDR1 and CDR2 from the germline V gene are GTSNPN and SVGIG (reference sequence). CDR3 nucleotides: TGTGCCTGGAGCCCACGCAGCAATCAGCCCCAGCATTTT. Amino acids: CAWSPRSNQPQHF. The entire variable domain, with the rest obtained from reference TRBV30 and TRBJ1-5, is as follows: SQTIHQWPATLVQPVGSPLSLECTVEGTSNPNLYWYRQAAGRGLQLLFYSVGIGQISSEVPQNLSASRPQDRQFILSSKKLLLSDSGFYLCAWSPRSNQPQHFGDGTRLSIL.

The chain recombines TRBV9 with TRBJ1-3, with D possibly TRBD1 on 5 matching bases. With 2 bases removed from V and 3 bases from J, the gap between germline ends came to 12 bases. The CDR3 covers 15 residues. The germline CDR1 and CDR2 sequences are SGDLS and YYNGEE. The CDR3 region has the DNA TGTGCCAGCAGCGTTGGAGGGCAGGGTGGAAACACCATATATTTT. Amino acid sequence: CASSVGGQGGNTIYF.

This chain links TRBV6-2 or TRBV6-3 with TRBJ1-1; the D gene is possibly TRBD1 (6 bases). The V end was cut by 3 bases, the J end by 8 bases, with 22 bases between. The germline V gene has CDR1 MNHEY and CDR2 SVGEGT. This CDR3 comprises 16 residues. In nucleotides, the CDR3 is TGTGCCAGCAGTTATCTTGTCAGGGGAAGTTCTCGGGAAGCTTTCTTT. It translates to CASSYLVRGSSREAFF.

The chain employs TRBV19 and TRBJ1-1; maybe TRBD1 (6 bases). The CDR3 is 13 residues long. V was trimmed by 6 bases and J by 5 bases, leaving 13 bases between them. Germline V gene lookup returns CDR1 LNHDA and CDR2 SQIVND (reference sequence). DNA for the CDR3: TGTGCCAGTAGCTACAGGGTAGGGACTGAAGCTTTCTTT. Its translation: CASSYRVGTEAFF.

V and J are TRBV12-5 and TRBJ1-5, with a possible D match to TRBD1 (5 bases). The CDR3 has 14 residues. Germline V lookup: CDR1 LGHNT, CDR2 FRNRAP. The V end lost 4 bases, the J end lost 6 bases, and 13 bases lay between the germline ends. The CDR3: CASGSGEGSQPQHF. CDR3 in DNA: TGTGCTAGTGGTTCGGGGGAGGGAAGTCAGCCCCAGCATTTT.

The J gene is TRBJ1-2, the V gene TRBV9, with D possibly matching TRBD1 (5 bases). V gave up 0 bases and J gave up 0 bases, with 12 bases separating them. Germline lookup yields CDR1 SGDLS and CDR2 YYNGEE. The CDR3 is 16 amino acids. The CDR3: CASSVAGAIANYGYTF. In DNA form, the CDR3 reads TGTGCCAGCAGCGTAGCTGGGGCGATAGCTAACTATGGCTACACCTTC. Drawing the rest from reference TRBV9 and TRBJ1-2, the complete variable domain is DSGVTQTPKHLITATGQRVTLRCSPRSGDLSVYWYQQSLDQGLQFLIQYYNGEERAKGNILERFSAQQFPDLHSELNLSSLELGDSALYFCASSVAGAIANYGYTFGSGTRLTVV.